This TCR beta chain originates from a study of T cell responses to AZD1222 COVID-19 vaccine. From germline, CDR1 is SEHNR and CDR2 FQNEAQ (reference sequence). Trimming left V 5 bases short and J 8 bases short, with 7 bases between. CDR3 size: 12 residues. The repertoire was sequenced with immunoSEQ multiplex PCR; TCRdb's copy has only in-frame clones and lacks some. The table lists around 140,000 clones, 90% to 95% of them singletons. The origin of this receptor is an adult in good health. The chain is built from TRBV7-9 and TRBJ1-6; no definite D call. Sequences were derived from peripheral blood, sampled on day 0 of AZD1222 vaccination. The CDR3, as DNA: TGTGCCAGCAGCCCCCAGGATTCACCCCTCCACTTT. The encoded protein is CASSPQDSPLHF.